One sample yielded the 31 T cell receptor beta chains listed below, sequenced in a study of cytomegalovirus exposure and HLA in healthy donors. In the PCR, 60 Vbeta and 13 Jbeta primers were used. The assay was immunoSEQ multiplex PCR, and TCRdb's table has in-frame clones only and misses some. The profile covers around 100,000 clones, with approximately 70% appearing a single time and approximately 3.8% taken by the ten largest. The source material was PBMCs. The receptors stem from a man between 25 and 39 years old in good health and CMV-seropositive.

The CDR3 coding sequence is TGTGCCTGTCGGGAGGGGGCGCGGTACGAGCAGTACTTC. This sequence encodes CACREGARYEQYF. The chain combines TRBV30 with TRBJ2-7, with D perhaps matching TRBD2 (8 bases). The CDR3 consists of 13 residues. Germline CDR1 reads GTSNPN; CDR2 reads SVGIG (reference sequence). V was pared by 6 bases and J by 4 bases, with 16 bases between.

A few counts support this clone. The chain links TRBV7-2 to TRBJ2-1, with D perhaps TRBD1 (6 bases). V dropped 5 bases and J dropped 3 bases, with 11 bases sitting between them. The germline V gene has CDR1 SGHTA and CDR2 FQGNSA. The CDR3 contains 14 residues. The CDR3 DNA reads TGTGCCAGCAGCCAGATGGGACACTACAATGAGCAGTTCTTC. Its protein product is CASSQMGHYNEQFF.

This clone was counted between two and nine times. The chain carries TRBV7-9 and TRBJ1-1; D is undetermined. This CDR3 spans 15 amino acids. CDR1 SEHNR and CDR2 FQNEAQ come from the germline V gene (reference sequence). The V end lost 4 bases, the J end lost 4 bases, and 16 bases lay between the germline ends. CDR3 DNA sequence: TGTGCCAGCAGCTCCCCGGACCTGGGGAGCACTGAAGCTTTCTTT. This encodes CASSSPDLGSTEAFF.

The chain couples TRBV18 to TRBJ2-4, with 9 bases identical to TRBD2. The CDR3 loop spans 14 amino acids. Germline V gene sequence: CDR1 KGHSH, CDR2 LQKENI. With 5 bases clipped from V and 7 bases from J, the junction kept 6 bases outside the gene matches. The CDR3 region is CASSASGEGNIQYF. The CDR3 nucleotides read TGTGCCAGCTCAGCTAGCGGGGAGGGGAACATTCAGTACTTC.

In DNA form, the CDR3 reads TGTGCCAGCAGCCCGGATGGGGCCTCTCGGTCTTTCTTT. This gives the protein CASSPDGASRSFF. The chain links TRBV7-9 to TRBJ1-1; D perhaps matches TRBD1 (5 bases). This CDR3 is 13 amino acids long. The V gene lost 5 bases and the J gene lost 12 bases, with 19 bases spanning the gap. Germline CDR1 is SEHNR and CDR2 is FQNEAQ (reference sequence).

This rearrangement joins TRBV5-1 to TRBJ2-5; 8 positions agree with TRBD1. The CDR3 spans 15 residues. The J segment lost 5 bases and the V segment lost 3 bases, leaving 9 bases of the junction unmatched. CDR1 is SGHRS, CDR2 YFSETQ, per germline. Here the CDR3 reads CASSSRTGQRETQYF. The CDR3 nucleotides are TGCGCCAGCAGCTCACGGACAGGGCAAAGGGAGACCCAGTACTTC.

V and J are TRBV2 and TRBJ2-7; TRBD1 aligns across 7 bases. The CDR3 loop spans 12 amino acids. V shed 7 bases and J 2 bases; nucleotides not matched to a gene: 2. The V gene's germline CDR1 is SNHLY and CDR2 FYNNEI. The CDR3 sequence is CASKGAPYEQYF. The DNA of the CDR3 is TGTGCCAGCAAGGGGGCCCCCTACGAGCAGTACTTC.

The CDR3, as DNA: TGTGCCAGTAGTCCTAACCCGTCCACAGAGACCCAGTACTTC. Translation: CASSPNPSTETQYF. This chain joins TRBV19 and TRBJ2-5, with no clear D. This CDR3 comprises 14 residues. V was trimmed by 5 bases and J by 4 bases, leaving 14 bases between them. Germline V gene sequence: CDR1 LNHDA, CDR2 SQIVND (reference sequence).

This clone occurred a few times. The V gene is TRBV19, the J gene TRBJ1-1; the match to TRBD1 covers 7 bases. The CDR3 is 15 residues long. From germline, CDR1 is LNHDA and CDR2 SQIVND (reference sequence). V dropped 0 bases and J dropped 2; count of bases not matched to a gene: 3. The CDR3 DNA follows: TGTGCCAGTAGTATAGAGGCAGGGGGTAACACTGAAGCTTTCTTT. It yields the protein CASSIEAGGNTEAFF.

This clone was observed a single time. The chain is built from TRBV6-1 and TRBJ1-1, with TRBD1 identical over 8 bases. Germline CDR1 reads MNHNS; CDR2 reads SASEGT. With 4 bases clipped from V and 5 bases from J, the junction kept 6 bases outside the gene matches. The CDR3 runs 14 residues. CDR3 sequence (DNA): TGTGCCAGCAGTGCCCAGGGGGCGGGTACTGAAGCTTTCTTT. Translation: CASSAQGAGTEAFF.

This clone was seen a single time. This chain connects TRBV19 to TRBJ2-5; the D gene is possibly TRBD1 (6 bases). TRBJ2-7 explains the end of the DNA better; the J call may be wrong. Germline V CDR1 and CDR2: LNHDA, SQIVND (reference sequence). CDR3 length equals 13 residues. The CDR3 bases are TGTGCCAGTAGTGAACAGGGTGCCTACGAGCAGTACTTC. This encodes CASSEQGAYEQYF.

On this clone itself: One junction end does not reproduce the germline sequence, and a read error may be involved. For the CDR3, the DNA is TGTGCTAGCAGCTTAGGGACAGGGGGCTGTGTTTTGTACGAGCAGTACTTC. Its translation: CASSLGTGGCVLYEQYF. V is TRBV7-7 and J is TRBJ2-7, with TRBD1 matching 12 bases. From germline, CDR1 is SSHAT and CDR2 FNYEAQ (reference sequence). The CDR3 runs 17 residues.

The chain recombines TRBV4-1 with TRBJ2-1; a weak D match, TRBD1 (6 bases). CDR1 is MGHRA and CDR2 is YSYEKL in the germline V gene. With 8 bases removed from V and 6 bases from J, the gap between germline ends came to 8 bases. The CDR3 consists of 11 residues. Written as DNA, the CDR3 is TGCGCCAGCGGGGGCGGCAATGAGCAGTTCTTC. Translated, it gives CASGGGNEQFF.

This chain connects TRBV4-1 to TRBJ1-1; a possible D gene is TRBD1 (6 bases). The V end was cut by 5 bases, the J end by 2 bases, with 15 bases between. Germline CDR1 reads MGHRA; CDR2 reads YSYEKL. This CDR3 is 15 amino acids long. The CDR3 DNA follows: TGCGCCAGCAGCGCCCAACAGGGCGCTAACACTGAAGCTTTCTTT. The encoded protein is CASSAQQGANTEAFF.

The chain combines TRBV5-1 with TRBJ2-1; D is perhaps TRBD2 (6 bases). The ends were cut back, 4 bases at V and 1 base at J, with 12 bases in the middle. CDR1 and CDR2 (germline): SGHRS, YFSETQ. This CDR3 spans 15 amino acids. DNA of the CDR3: TGCGCCAGCAGCCTGTCGGGGGAGTCCTACAATGAGCAGTTCTTC. It translates to CASSLSGESYNEQFF.

The J gene is TRBJ2-7, the V gene TRBV5-1; weak D call: TRBD2 (6 bases). The germline V gene encodes CDR1 SGHRS and CDR2 YFSETQ. Trimming pared 1 base from V and 2 bases from J, leaving 13 bases between. The CDR3 totals 15 residues. The CDR3 region is CASSLSSGEPYEQYF. The CDR3 DNA sequence: TGCGCCAGCAGCTTGAGCTCGGGAGAGCCCTACGAGCAGTACTTC.

The J gene is TRBJ1-6, the V gene TRBV14, with D hard to call. Germline V CDR1 and CDR2: SGHDN, FVKESK. The CDR3 extends over 13 amino acids. Deletions cut 8 bases from V and 4 bases from J, with 9 bases between. In DNA, the CDR3 is TGTGCCAGCGCGGACTTATATAATTCACCCCTCCACTTT. Translating it yields CASADLYNSPLHF.

The gene calls are TRBV6-4 and TRBJ1-2; D is perhaps TRBD1 (6 bases). The CDR3 length is 16 residues. Trimming pared 3 bases from V and 8 bases from J, leaving 22 bases between. Germline V gene lookup returns CDR1 MRHNA and CDR2 SNTAGT. CDR3 region: CASSEHPSRGEGGYTF. The CDR3 nucleotides read TGTGCCAGCAGTGAGCACCCAAGCAGGGGCGAAGGGGGCTACACCTTC.

J is TRBJ2-2 and V is TRBV19, with TRBD2 matching over 11 bases. Germline loops: CDR1 LNHDA, CDR2 SQIVND (reference sequence). V was pared by 5 bases and J by 9 bases, with 11 bases of the junction left unmatched. The length of the CDR3 is 16 residues. CDR3 residues: CASSPLAGVRTRELFF. The CDR3 DNA reads as TGTGCCAGTAGTCCACTAGCGGGGGTAAGGACCAGGGAGCTGTTTTTT.

This clone was seen only a few times. The CDR3 sequence is CASTLTSGGASTDTQYF. The CDR3, as DNA: TGCGCCAGCACTTTGACTAGCGGGGGAGCTAGCACAGATACGCAGTATTTT. V gene TRBV5-1 combines with J gene TRBJ2-3, with TRBD2 identical over 12 bases. The CDR3 spans 17 residues. V gave up 6 bases and J gave up 0 bases; unmatched junction bases: 8. In germline, CDR1 is SGHRS, CDR2 YFSETQ.

The table lists this clone with a few counts. The J gene is TRBJ1-3, the V gene TRBV18, with D unclear. Trimming pared 0 bases from V and 0 bases from J, leaving 9 bases between. The CDR3 contains 16 residues. Germline CDR1 and CDR2: KGHSH and LQKENI. The CDR3 loop reads CASSPPGLISGNTIYF. DNA of the CDR3: TGTGCCAGCTCACCACCGGGCTTAATCTCTGGAAACACCATATATTTT. Full variable domain (rest looked up from reference TRBV18 and TRBJ1-3): NAGVMQNPRHLVRRRGQEARLRCSPMKGHSHVYWYRQLPEEGLKFMVYLQKENIIDESGMPKERFSAEFPKEGPSILRIQQVVRGDSAAYFCASSPPGLISGNTIYFGEGSWLTVV.

The chain carries TRBV10-1 and TRBJ2-3; a possible D gene is TRBD1 (5 bases). The germline V gene encodes CDR1 WNHNN and CDR2 SYGVQD (reference sequence). V lost 2 bases to trimming and J lost 2 bases, with 8 bases between them. The CDR3 is 14 residues long. CDR3 protein: CASSEDSITDTQYF. DNA for the CDR3: TGCGCCAGCAGTGAGGACAGTATCACAGATACGCAGTATTTT.

The rearrangement joins TRBV19 to TRBJ2-4, with a possible D match to TRBD1 (5 bases). The length of the CDR3 is 15 residues. CDR1 is LNHDA, CDR2 SQIVND, per germline (reference sequence). Trimming removed 6 bases at V and 4 bases at J, with 16 bases between. The DNA for the CDR3 is TGTGCCAGTAGACCCCATACAGGAGAGAAAAACATTCAGTACTTC. This gives the protein CASRPHTGEKNIQYF.

This rearrangement joins TRBV5-1 to TRBJ2-7, with 8 bases aligning to TRBD1. V dropped 3 bases and J dropped 7; count of bases not matched to a gene: 9. Germline V gives CDR1 SGHRS, CDR2 YFSETQ. This CDR3 region has 14 residues. CDR3 bases: TGCGCCAGCAGCTGGCACGGACAGGGCTGGGAGCAGTACTTC. It is translated as CASSWHGQGWEQYF. The full variable domain, in which reference TRBV5-1 and TRBJ2-7 provide the parts outside the CDR3, is KAGVTQTPRYLIKTRGQQVTLSCSPISGHRSVSWYQQTPGQGLQFLFEYFSETQRNKGNFPGRFSGRQFSNSRSEMNVSTLELGDSALYLCASSWHGQGWEQYFGPGTRLTVT.

The chain couples TRBV10-3 to TRBJ2-1, with a tentative D call TRBD2 (6 bases). Germline CDR1 is ENHRY and CDR2 is SYGVKD. The V gene lost 11 bases and the J gene lost 4 bases, with 12 bases spanning the gap. The CDR3 contains 12 residues. Here the CDR3 reads CACAGGYNEQFF. In nucleotides, the CDR3 is TGTGCCTGTGCCGGGGGTTACAATGAGCAGTTCTTC.

This chain connects TRBV14 to TRBJ1-2; TRBD1 matches 10 bases. CDR3 length: 16 residues. Losses at the gene ends were 4 bases for V and 6 bases for J; bases not matched to a gene: 11. Germline values: CDR1 SGHDN, CDR2 FVKESK. The CDR3 DNA reads as TGTGCCAGCAGCCGCACCGCTTCGGGACAGGGGAATGGCTACACCTTC. Encoded protein: CASSRTASGQGNGYTF.

In DNA form, the CDR3 reads TGTGCCAGCTCACCACAGGGGCAGGGGCTCACGGCCGGCTACACCTTC. This translates into CASSPQGQGLTAGYTF. J is TRBJ1-2 and V is TRBV18; D perhaps matches TRBD1 (6 bases). Per germline, CDR1 KGHSH and CDR2 LQKENI. Trimming cost V 1 base and J 8 bases, with 20 bases left between them. The CDR3 totals 16 residues.

A few counts support this clone. The rearrangement joins TRBV27 to TRBJ2-7, with a tentative D call TRBD1 (5 bases). CDR3 length: 15 residues. V dropped 5 bases and J dropped 5 bases, with 19 bases sitting between them. Germline loops: CDR1 MNHEY, CDR2 SMNVEV (reference sequence). The CDR3 loop is CASSLFQGMKNEQYF. CDR3 coding DNA: TGTGCCAGCAGTCTATTCCAGGGTATGAAGAACGAGCAGTACTTC.

This clone was found a few times. This chain links TRBV13 with TRBJ2-6; tentatively, D is TRBD1 (6 bases). Germline V gene sequence: CDR1 PRHDT, CDR2 FYEKMQ (reference sequence). Trimming left V 4 bases short and J 3 bases short, with 10 bases between. CDR3 size: 15 residues. This CDR3 is CASSYRVGGANVLTF. CDR3 DNA: TGTGCCAGCAGCTACAGGGTTGGTGGGGCCAACGTCCTGACTTTC.

The rearrangement uses TRBV29-1 and TRBJ1-1, with D perhaps matching TRBD1 (5 bases). Germline V gene sequence: CDR1 SQVTM, CDR2 ANQGSEA. V shed 4 bases and J shed 4 bases, with 16 bases lying between them. This CDR3 is built from 14 residues. The CDR3 here is CSVVPRVGGTEAFF. CDR3 DNA sequence: TGCAGCGTTGTCCCGCGGGTGGGGGGCACTGAAGCTTTCTTT.

The V and J genes are TRBV10-3 and TRBJ2-2; D is unresolved. V was cut by 7 bases and J by 6 bases, with 9 bases left in between. CDR1 ENHRY and CDR2 SYGVKD come from the germline V gene. There are 12 residues in the CDR3. In DNA, the CDR3 is TGTGCCATCAATACTAACTCCGGGGAGCTGTTTTTT. This sequence encodes CAINTNSGELFF.